Shown below are 27 T cell receptor beta chains from a single sample sequenced in a study of T cell responses to AZD1222 COVID-19 vaccine (dated by TCRdb to the early 2020s). Library creation used the immunoSEQ multiplex PCR assay. The immuneACCESS repertoire file appears here via TCRdb, limited to in-frame rearrangements. These files lack a portion of the clones; in checked studies, under half of the deficit traces to unresolved V genes, and the cause of the others is not known. Here the sample has 150,000 or so clones; approximately 90% occur a single time. Of the sample, over 1.2% falls within the top ten clones. This specimen's time point label, per the study, means: about 28 days (+/-7) after the second vaccine dose. The sequenced sample was peripheral blood, obtained 28 days after the second AZD1222 dose. Receptors were obtained from an adult who received the AZD1222 COVID-19 vaccine.

V is TRBV5-4 and J is TRBJ2-3; TRBD2 aligns across 9 bases. The germline gives CDR1 SGHNT, CDR2 YYREEE (reference sequence). The J segment lost 0 bases and the V segment lost 3 bases, leaving 8 bases of the junction unmatched. This CDR3 has 17 residues. CDR3 sequence (DNA): TGTGCCAGCAGCTCGGGGGGGACTAGCCTCAGCACAGATACGCAGTATTTT. It encodes CASSSGGTSLSTDTQYF.

The chain uses TRBV11-2 and TRBJ2-6; D is unclear. V lost 3 bases, J lost 0 bases, and 12 bases lay in between. This CDR3 has 17 amino acids. Germline CDR1 and CDR2: SGHAT and FQNNGV. The CDR3 reads CASSFLITSSGANVLTF. CDR3 bases: TGTGCCAGCAGCTTTCTTATTACGTCCTCTGGGGCCAACGTCCTGACTTTC.

In the case of this clone: One end of the junction varies from germline; a read error may be responsible. This sequence joins TRBV4-1 and TRBJ2-6, with D possibly being TRBD2 (6 bases). The CDR3 totals 16 residues. Germline V CDR1 and CDR2: MGHRA, YSYEKL. CDR3 sequence (DNA): TGCGCCAGCAGCCAAGACCGGGGGACTGGGACCAACGTCCTGACTTTC. Translated, it gives CASSQDRGTGTNVLTF.

This sequence joins TRBV6-4 and TRBJ1-2, with TRBD1 as a possible D gene (5 bases). The CDR3 length is 18 residues. Trimming removed 2 bases from V and 4 bases from J, with 23 bases in between. Germline-derived CDR1 and CDR2 are MRHNA and SNTAGT. The CDR3 coding sequence is TGTGCCAGCAGTGACCCGAGTCGGGGGGTGGTTACTAGCTATGGCTACACCTTC. Translated, it gives CASSDPSRGVVTSYGYTF.

This chain connects TRBV14 to TRBJ2-7; D gene unclear. Per the germline V gene, CDR1 is SGHDN and CDR2 is FVKESK. V was clipped by 0 bases and J by 6 bases, with 12 bases between them. This CDR3 region has 14 residues. This chain's CDR3 is CASSQDSWVGEQYF. The CDR3 bases are TGTGCCAGCAGCCAAGATAGTTGGGTTGGCGAGCAGTACTTC.

The V and J genes are TRBV11-2 and TRBJ2-7; D is ambiguous. Germline V gives CDR1 SGHAT, CDR2 FQNNGV. With 4 bases removed from V and 1 base from J, the gap between germline ends came to 8 bases. The CDR3 consists of 13 residues. CDR3 nucleotide sequence: TGTGCCAGCAGCTCCCTTGGGTCCTACGAGCAGTACTTC. The encoded protein is CASSSLGSYEQYF.

This chain joins TRBV28 and TRBJ1-2, with 7 bases lining up with TRBD1. With 8 bases clipped from V and 5 bases from J, the junction kept 11 bases outside the gene matches. Looked up from germline, CDR1 is MDHEN and CDR2 is SYDVKM. The CDR3 spans 14 residues. CDR3 bases: TGTGCCAGCTGGAGGACAGGCCCCCCTTATGGCTACACCTTC. Its translation: CASWRTGPPYGYTF.

CDR3 bases: TGTGCCAGCAGTTCGGCGGGGGCGAGCACCGGGGAGCTGTTTTTT. Its protein is CASSSAGASTGELFF. V gene TRBV28 combines with J gene TRBJ2-2; TRBD2 is a possible D gene (7 bases). The CDR3 sequence is 15 residues long. In germline, CDR1 is MDHEN, CDR2 SYDVKM. Trimming removed 4 bases from V and 4 bases from J, with 13 bases in between.

In this sample, this clone turned up once. The J gene is TRBJ2-6, the V gene TRBV3-1 (or the pseudogene TRBV3-2); D remains ambiguous. The CDR3 has 14 amino acids. Per germline, CDR1 LGHDT and CDR2 YNNKEL (reference sequence). The V and J ends lost 4 bases and 3 bases respectively, with 7 bases between them. The CDR3 bases are TGTGCCAGCAGCCCCCCCCTTGGGGCCAACGTCCTGACTTTC. The encoded protein is CASSPPLGANVLTF.

The rearrangement uses TRBV5-5 and TRBJ2-1; tentative D call: TRBD2 (6 bases). In germline, CDR1 is SGHKS, CDR2 YYEKEE (reference sequence). The CDR3 has 15 residues. V lost 4 bases and J 8 bases, leaving 19 bases between the germline ends. The CDR3 loop reads CASSLGLRVGDEQFF. CDR3 nucleotide sequence: TGTGCCAGCAGCCTGGGACTTCGGGTTGGCGATGAGCAGTTCTTC.

V and J are TRBV5-1 and TRBJ1-1; D not resolved. The length of the CDR3 is 12 residues. Germline lookup yields CDR1 SGHRS and CDR2 YFSETQ. V lost 2 bases and J lost 2, with 4 bases in between. The CDR3: CASSFDNTEAFF. The CDR3 DNA reads as TGCGCCAGCAGCTTTGACAACACTGAAGCTTTCTTT.

J is TRBJ1-1 and V is TRBV19; 10 bases are shared with TRBD1. The CDR3 totals 15 residues. Germline V gene lookup returns CDR1 LNHDA and CDR2 SQIVND (reference sequence). The V segment lost 7 bases and the J segment 7 bases; nucleotides outside the gene matches: 12. CDR3 residues: CASKVGQGRVGEAFF. CDR3 nucleotides: TGTGCCAGTAAAGTGGGACAGGGGCGAGTCGGTGAAGCTTTCTTT. The full variable domain, with the rest looked up from reference TRBV19 and TRBJ1-1, is DGGITQSPKYLFRKEGQNVTLSCEQNLNHDAMYWYRQDPGQGLRLIYYSQIVNDFQKGDIAEGYSVSREKKESFPLTVTSAQKNPTAFYLCASKVGQGRVGEAFFGQGTRLTVV.

The CDR3 coding sequence is TGTGCCAGCTCGGTCGGGAGGACAGGGCACGGAGGTCAGCCCCAGCATTTT. Its translation is CASSVGRTGHGGQPQHF. The chain employs TRBV18 and TRBJ1-5; 8 nucleotides line up with TRBD1. J gave up 6 bases and V 6 bases, and 16 bases lay outside the gene matches. CDR1 and CDR2 (germline): KGHSH, LQKENI. The CDR3 covers 17 residues.

The V gene is TRBV4-1, the J gene TRBJ1-2; 7 bases align to TRBD1. J lost 4 bases, V lost 1 base, and 9 bases had no gene match. Germline CDR1 MGHRA, CDR2 YSYEKL. This CDR3 spans 16 amino acids. CDR3 sequence: CASSQGRGQATYGYTF. DNA of the CDR3: TGCGCCAGCAGCCAAGGCCGAGGACAGGCTACCTATGGCTACACCTTC.

This chain connects TRBV25-1 to TRBJ2-5; the match to TRBD2 covers 8 bases. The length of the CDR3 is 17 residues. Germline loops: CDR1 MGHDK, CDR2 SYGVNS. After removal of 2 bases from V and 2 bases from J, the junction contained 10 bases not matched to a gene. CDR3 sequence: CASSERVIAGTQETQYF. The CDR3 DNA reads TGTGCCAGCAGTGAACGGGTAATAGCGGGGACTCAAGAGACCCAGTACTTC.

The rearrangement links TRBV4-1 to TRBJ1-1, with a tentative D call TRBD1 (5 bases). Germline lookup yields CDR1 MGHRA and CDR2 YSYEKL. The V end lost 0 bases, the J end lost 5 bases, and 13 bases lay between the germline ends. This CDR3 comprises 15 residues. The CDR3 loop is CASSQEAGGGTEAFF. DNA of the CDR3: TGCGCCAGCAGCCAAGAGGCGGGCGGGGGGACTGAAGCTTTCTTT.

The chain is built from TRBV18 and TRBJ2-6; D gene unclear. Trimming stripped 5 bases from V and 2 bases from J, with 10 bases between. The germline CDR1 and CDR2 sequences are KGHSH and LQKENI. There are 15 residues in the CDR3. The CDR3 DNA is TGTGCCAGCTCAAAAAGAGAAGCTGGGGCCAACGTCCTGACTTTC. Amino acid sequence: CASSKREAGANVLTF. Full variable domain (remainder filled in from reference TRBV18 and TRBJ2-6): NAGVMQNPRHLVRRRGQEARLRCSPMKGHSHVYWYRQLPEEGLKFMVYLQKENIIDESGMPKERFSAEFPKEGPSILRIQQVVRGDSAAYFCASSKREAGANVLTFGAGSRLTVL.

This clone was picked up one time. The chain has TRBV18 and TRBJ1-1, with 7 bases lining up with TRBD1. The CDR3 length is 14 residues. Germline CDR1 KGHSH, CDR2 LQKENI. V trimming: 8 bases; J trimming: 10 bases; junction bases outside the gene matches: 16. The CDR3 DNA follows: TGTGCCAGCACCGATACGGGACAGAGAGCCGCAGCTTTCTTT. The encoded protein is CASTDTGQRAAAFF.

The chain carries TRBV5-8 and TRBJ1-1; D uncertain. V was clipped by 0 bases and J by 0 bases, with 9 bases between them. The CDR3 is made up of 15 amino acids. The germline V gene has CDR1 SGHTS and CDR2 YDEGEE. CDR3 loop: CASSLEEVMNTEAFF. Here the CDR3 DNA reads TGTGCCAGCAGCTTGGAAGAGGTTATGAACACTGAAGCTTTCTTT.

The chain links TRBV5-1 to TRBJ2-3; D gene ambiguous. CDR3 length equals 12 residues. V was trimmed by 3 bases and J by 1 base, leaving 3 bases between them. Per the germline V gene, CDR1 is SGHRS and CDR2 is YFSETQ. The CDR3: CASSSRTDTQYF. CDR3 DNA sequence: TGCGCCAGCAGCTCACGCACAGATACGCAGTATTTT.

The chain combines TRBV7-9 with TRBJ2-3; possible D gene TRBD1, 5 bases. The length of the CDR3 is 14 residues. Trimming took 5 bases from V and 0 from J, leaving 9 bases between them. Germline-derived CDR1 and CDR2 are SEHNR and FQNEAQ (reference sequence). CDR3 loop: CASSVRTSTDTQYF. In DNA form, the CDR3 reads TGTGCCAGCAGCGTCCGGACAAGCACAGATACGCAGTATTTT.

CDR3 sequence reads: CASSPGDGHNQPQHF. In DNA, the CDR3 is TGCGCCAGCAGCCCGGGGGACGGCCACAATCAGCCCCAGCATTTT. The rearrangement uses TRBV5-1 and TRBJ1-5; tentatively, D is TRBD1 (5 bases). CDR1 and CDR2 (germline): SGHRS, YFSETQ. V lost 4 bases, J lost 3 bases, and 14 bases lay in between. The CDR3 runs 15 residues.

The CDR3 nucleotides read TGCGCCAGCAGCTTGGACCATCCAGCACAGGGTTACGAGCAGTACTTC. Its translation: CASSLDHPAQGYEQYF. This chain joins TRBV5-1 and TRBJ2-7, with D perhaps TRBD1 (6 bases). Germline V gene sequence: CDR1 SGHRS, CDR2 YFSETQ. Trimming left V 0 bases short and J 4 bases short, with 17 bases between. The length of the CDR3 is 16 residues.

V and J are TRBV5-8 and TRBJ1-4, with 9 bases matching TRBD1. V was pared by 3 bases and J by 8 bases, with 11 bases of the junction left unmatched. In germline, CDR1 is SGHTS, CDR2 YDEGEE. This CDR3 is 16 amino acids long. CDR3 nucleotides: TGTGCCAGCAGCTCGGCTCCCGGGACAGGGCTCGAAAAACTGTTTTTT. Encoded protein: CASSSAPGTGLEKLFF.

The chain recombines TRBV18 with TRBJ1-2; D is ambiguous. This CDR3 contains 11 residues. Germline-derived CDR1 and CDR2 are KGHSH and LQKENI. With 6 bases removed from V and 5 bases from J, the gap between germline ends came to 7 bases. The CDR3 DNA follows: TGTGCCAGCTCGGACTTGTATGGCTACACCTTC. It is translated as CASSDLYGYTF.

This chain links TRBV18 with TRBJ2-4, with D possibly matching TRBD1 (5 bases). V dropped 3 bases and J dropped 9 bases, with 18 bases sitting between them. CDR1 is KGHSH, CDR2 LQKENI, per germline. CDR3 length equals 15 residues. The CDR3 spells CASSPAPRQRTIQYF. The CDR3 bases are TGTGCCAGCTCACCGGCACCGCGACAGAGGACCATTCAGTACTTC.

The chain has TRBV30 and TRBJ1-1; tentative D call: TRBD1 (5 bases). The CDR3 has 19 amino acids. Germline V gives CDR1 GTSNPN, CDR2 SVGIG (reference sequence). The V end lost 3 bases, the J end lost 3 bases, and 29 bases lay between the germline ends. In DNA form, the CDR3 reads TGTGCCTGGAGGAACGGTCCTATGTCAGGGTTTAGTTTGGACACTGAAGCTTTCTTT. Translation gives CAWRNGPMSGFSLDTEAFF.